The clone carrying this T cell receptor beta chain was seen a few times. Antigen specificity is unknown. The time point denotes: cycle 4 day 1 (C4D1), after less than 7 weeks of nivolumab. All patients relapsed after autologous stem cell transplantation, and brentuximab vedotin exposure varied. Libraries were prepared by immunoSEQ multiplex PCR; TCRdb keeps only in-frame clonotypes and omits some of them. This sample carries about 8,500 clones, around 88% of them seen once, and the ten largest clones take about 34%. The data derive from a study of PD-1 blockade in classical Hodgkin lymphoma. Whole-study results and caveats: Relative to healthy donors, newly diagnosed patients reportedly had lower baseline TCR diversity, which was reported as lower still in relapsed/refractory patients.

V gave up 2 bases and J gave up 6 bases, with 14 bases separating them. CDR1 is MNHEY, CDR2 SVGAGI, per germline. CDR3 length equals 15 residues. The source material was peripheral blood mononuclear cells (PBMCs), sampled before the fourth cycle of nivolumab. The receptor was derived from a human donor with classical Hodgkin lymphoma. The gene calls are TRBV6-5 and TRBJ2-1; D gene uncertain. DNA for the CDR3: TGTGCCAGCAGTTACGATAGGGTAGGGTTCAATGAGCAGTTCTTC. Amino acids: CASSYDRVGFNEQFF.